Presented here are 13 T cell receptor beta chains from one specimen sequenced in a study of cytomegalovirus exposure and HLA in healthy donors. The PCR ran on 60 Vbeta and 13 Jbeta primers. Sequenced by immunoSEQ multiplex PCR; TCRdb stores in-frame clones only, minus some. Seen here are 55,000 to 80,000 clones, around 82% observed once, and the top ten hold roughly 2%. Sequencing was performed on PBMCs. These TCRs come from a young man in good health and CMV-seronegative.

This sequence joins TRBV5-4 and TRBJ2-7; 13 bases line up with TRBD2. This CDR3 spans 15 amino acids. Germline CDR1 is SGHNT and CDR2 is YYREEE (reference sequence). J lost 3 bases, V lost 5 bases, and 5 bases had no gene match. In DNA form, the CDR3 reads TGTGCCAGCAGATCCGGGACTAGCGGGATCTACGAGCAGTACTTC. Translation gives CASRSGTSGIYEQYF.

The rearrangement uses TRBV13 and TRBJ1-4; D may be TRBD1 (5 bases). The germline V gene has CDR1 PRHDT and CDR2 FYEKMQ (reference sequence). V gave up 3 bases and J gave up 8 bases, with 16 bases separating them. The length of the CDR3 is 15 residues. The CDR3 sequence is CASSLGRGLEEKLFF. CDR3 bases: TGTGCCAGCAGCTTGGGGCGGGGCTTGGAGGAAAAACTGTTTTTT.

The chain uses TRBV2 and TRBJ2-4, with TRBD1 matching 8 bases. CDR1 SNHLY and CDR2 FYNNEI come from the germline V gene. This CDR3 is built from 14 residues. Unmatched junction bases numbered 6, after V lost 5 bases and J lost 6 bases. The CDR3 loop is CASSRDRQANIQYF. The CDR3 DNA reads as TGTGCCAGCAGTCGGGACAGGCAGGCAAACATTCAGTACTTC. The variable domain in full, with the rest retrieved from reference TRBV2 and TRBJ2-4, is EPEVTQTPSHQVTQMGQEVILRCVPISNHLYFYWYRQILGQKVEFLVSFYNNEISEKSEIFDDQFSVERPDGSNFTLKIRSTKLEDSAMYFCASSRDRQANIQYFGAGTRLSVL.

The chain is built from TRBV7-2 and TRBJ2-5, with 8 bases identical to TRBD1. V was clipped by 6 bases and J by 4 bases; unmatched bases: 7. Per germline, CDR1 SGHTA and CDR2 FQGNSA. The CDR3 sequence is 14 residues long. CDR3 DNA: TGTGCCAGCAGTCGACAGGGGACGGGAGAGACCCAGTACTTC. The encoded protein is CASSRQGTGETQYF.

This clone was picked up one time. The J gene is TRBJ1-1, the V gene TRBV25-1; possibly TRBD1 for D (5 bases). V was trimmed by 8 bases and J by 1 base, leaving 11 bases between them. Germline V gene lookup returns CDR1 MGHDK and CDR2 SYGVNS. CDR3 length equals 13 residues. The CDR3 DNA is TGTGCCAGCTGGGGGGGAGGGAACACTGAAGCTTTCTTT. It specifies CASWGGGNTEAFF.

The gene calls are TRBV6-5 and TRBJ1-1, with unresolved D. This CDR3 comprises 13 residues. CDR1 is MNHEY and CDR2 is SVGAGI in the germline V gene. With 2 bases removed from V and 7 bases from J, the gap between germline ends came to 11 bases. CDR3 coding DNA: TGTGCCAGCAGTTACCTCGGGGAGGGTGAAGCTTTCTTT. Amino acid sequence: CASSYLGEGEAFF.

Only one count was recorded for this clone. The DNA of the CDR3 is TGTGCCAGCAGTTACCTAGGAGCGGGGCAAGAGACCCAGTACTTC. Translating gives CASSYLGAGQETQYF. This chain connects TRBV27 to TRBJ2-5; TRBD2 matches 7 bases. The CDR3 is 15 amino acids. With V trimmed by 4 bases and J by 2 bases, 7 bases remained unmatched. The germline CDR1 and CDR2 sequences are MNHEY and SMNVEV (reference sequence).

The chain combines TRBV11-2 with TRBJ2-5; a possible D gene is TRBD2 (6 bases). CDR3 size: 15 residues. The V and J ends lost 4 bases and 2 bases respectively, with 14 bases between them. In germline, CDR1 is SGHAT, CDR2 FQNNGV. CDR3 sequence reads: CASSSRPSEQETQYF. Here the CDR3 DNA reads TGTGCCAGCAGCTCAAGGCCTAGCGAACAAGAGACCCAGTACTTC. Using reference TRBV11-2 and TRBJ2-5 for the parts outside the CDR3, the full variable domain is EAGVAQSPRYKIIEKRQSVAFWCNPISGHATLYWYQQILGQGPKLLIQFQNNGVVDDSQLPKDRFSAERLKGVDSTLKIQPAKLEDSAVYLCASSSRPSEQETQYFGPGTRLLVL.

This clone was counted only a few times. The gene calls are TRBV5-5 and TRBJ2-1; TRBD2 matches at 7 bases. The CDR3 is 13 amino acids. Germline V gene lookup returns CDR1 SGHKS and CDR2 YYEKEE (reference sequence). V trimming: 3 bases; J trimming: 10 bases; junction bases outside the gene matches: 7. CDR3 nucleotide sequence: TGTGCCAGCAGCTGGGGGGAGGGATTGGAGCAGTTCTTC. Translating it yields CASSWGEGLEQFF. The whole variable domain, remainder taken from reference TRBV5-5 and TRBJ2-1, is DAGVTQSPTHLIKTRGQQVTLRCSPISGHKSVSWYQQVLGQGPQFIFQYYEKEERGRGNFPDRFSARQFPNYSSELNVNALLLGDSALYLCASSWGEGLEQFFGPGTRLTVL.

The chain uses TRBV5-4 and TRBJ1-1; the match to TRBD1 covers 9 bases. The length of the CDR3 is 16 residues. The V gene end was trimmed by 4 bases and the J gene end by 4 bases; junction bases not matched to a gene: 11. In germline, CDR1 is SGHNT, CDR2 YYREEE (reference sequence). The CDR3 is CASSKGQGRLSTEAFF. The CDR3 coding sequence is TGTGCCAGCAGCAAAGGACAGGGGAGGTTGAGCACTGAAGCTTTCTTT. Together with reference TRBV5-4 and TRBJ1-1, the CDR3 gives the full variable domain: ETGVTQSPTHLIKTRGQQVTLRCSSQSGHNTVSWYQQALGQGPQFIFQYYREEENGRGNFPPRFSGLQFPNYSSELNVNALELDDSALYLCASSKGQGRLSTEAFFGQGTRLTVV.

CDR3 nucleotides: TGCGCCAGCAGCCGAACAGAGACCTACGAGCAGTACTTC. Its protein is CASSRTETYEQYF. The chain combines TRBV10-1 with TRBJ2-7; D ambiguous. V was shortened by 6 bases and J by 2 bases, with 11 bases between the two germline ends. Germline assignment: CDR1 WNHNN and CDR2 SYGVQD (reference sequence). CDR3 length equals 13 residues.

This clone was found once. The chain links TRBV5-8 to TRBJ1-2; TRBD1 aligns across 9 bases. V was pared by 3 bases and J by 7 bases, with 10 bases of the junction left unmatched. CDR3 length equals 15 residues. Germline CDR1 and CDR2: SGHTS and YDEGEE. CDR3 in DNA: TGTGCCAGCAGCTCCCGGGACAGGGTATCGTTTGGCTACACCTTC. It codes for CASSSRDRVSFGYTF.

This chain uses TRBV7-2 with TRBJ2-1, with D maybe TRBD1 (5 bases). Trimming shortened V by 0 bases and J by 2 bases, and 8 bases separated the two germline ends. Looked up from germline, CDR1 is SGHTA and CDR2 is FQGNSA. The CDR3 runs to 15 residues. CDR3 nucleotides: TGTGCCAGCAGCTTAGCGACAGCTACCTACAATGAGCAGTTCTTC. Protein: CASSLATATYNEQFF.